This T cell receptor (beta chain) was identified during a study of blood T cells in healthy people across ages. Next came a second PCR, run for 7 to 11 cycles, which used a sample-barcoded 5' primer along with a J-beta primer mix. Carrying 12 random nucleotides, a template-switch adaptor labeled each individual cDNA molecule. Via MiXCR, TCRdb re-called the 5' RACE reads, giving one row per CDR3 protein. The sample yields hundreds of thousands of distinct CDR3 sequences, 56% seen once. General study results and limits: Donors of long life had a larger count of naive CD4+ cells and greater diversity than aged donors.

This clonotype was observed a few times. Its antigen is unidentified. PBMCs, at least 6 million per sample, were isolated. The TCR originated in a man aged 40-55 years in good health. Specimen: blood.

CDR3 region: CASSLIRDRGQGEQYF. In DNA, the CDR3 is TGCGCCAGCAGCTTGATCCGGGACAGGGGGCAAGGCGAGCAGTACTTC. The chain uses TRBV5-1 and TRBJ2-7, with TRBD1 identical over 12 bases. The J segment lost 6 bases and the V segment lost 1 base, leaving 8 bases of the junction unmatched. The CDR3 spans 16 residues. CDR1 and CDR2 from the germline V gene are SGHRS and YFSETQ. Supplemented by reference TRBV5-1 and TRBJ2-7, the full variable domain reads KAGVTQTPRYLIKTRGQQVTLSCSPISGHRSVSWYQQTPGQGLQFLFEYFSETQRNKGNFPGRFSGRQFSNSRSEMNVSTLELGDSALYLCASSLIRDRGQGEQYFGPGTRLTVT.